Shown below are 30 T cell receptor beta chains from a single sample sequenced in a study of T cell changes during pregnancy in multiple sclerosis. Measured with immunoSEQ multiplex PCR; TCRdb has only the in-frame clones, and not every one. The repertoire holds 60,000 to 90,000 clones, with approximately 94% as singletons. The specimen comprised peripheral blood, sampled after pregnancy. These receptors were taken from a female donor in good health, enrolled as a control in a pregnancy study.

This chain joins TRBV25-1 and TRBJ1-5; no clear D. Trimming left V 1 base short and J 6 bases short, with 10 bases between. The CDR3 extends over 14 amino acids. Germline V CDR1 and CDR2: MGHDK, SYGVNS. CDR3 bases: TGTGCCAGCAGTGAATCTGGTAGTGGTCAGCCCCAGCATTTT. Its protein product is CASSESGSGQPQHF.

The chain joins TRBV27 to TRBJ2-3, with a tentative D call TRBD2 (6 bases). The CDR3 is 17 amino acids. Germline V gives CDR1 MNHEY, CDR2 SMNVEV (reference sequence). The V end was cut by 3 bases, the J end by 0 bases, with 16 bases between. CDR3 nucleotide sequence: TGTGCCAGCAGTTTGGTCGGGAGACTACATAGCACAGATACGCAGTATTTT. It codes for CASSLVGRLHSTDTQYF.

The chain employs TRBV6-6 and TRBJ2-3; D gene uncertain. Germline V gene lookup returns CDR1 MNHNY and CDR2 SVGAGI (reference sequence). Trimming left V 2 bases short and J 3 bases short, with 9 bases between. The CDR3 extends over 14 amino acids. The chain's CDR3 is CASSYLLLTDTQYF. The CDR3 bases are TGTGCCAGCAGTTACCTACTACTAACAGATACGCAGTATTTT.

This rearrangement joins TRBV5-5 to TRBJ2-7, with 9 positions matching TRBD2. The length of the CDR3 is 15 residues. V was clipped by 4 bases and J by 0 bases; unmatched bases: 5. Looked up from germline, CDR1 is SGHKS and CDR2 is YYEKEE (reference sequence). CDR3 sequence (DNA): TGTGCCAGCAGCCAAGAGACTAGCGGCTCCTACGAGCAGTACTTC. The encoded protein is CASSQETSGSYEQYF.

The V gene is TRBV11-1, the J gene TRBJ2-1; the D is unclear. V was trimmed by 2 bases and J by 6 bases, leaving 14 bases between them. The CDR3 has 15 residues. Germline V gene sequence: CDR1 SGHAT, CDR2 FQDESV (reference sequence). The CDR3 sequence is CASSLSGPPLNEQFF. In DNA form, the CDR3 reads TGTGCCAGCAGCTTAAGTGGGCCCCCTCTCAATGAGCAGTTCTTC.

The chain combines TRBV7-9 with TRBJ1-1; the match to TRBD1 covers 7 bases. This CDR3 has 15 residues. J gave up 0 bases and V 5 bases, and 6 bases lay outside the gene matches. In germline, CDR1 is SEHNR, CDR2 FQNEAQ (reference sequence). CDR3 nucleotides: TGTGCCAGCAGCCCGATGGGACAGATGAACACTGAAGCTTTCTTT. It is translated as CASSPMGQMNTEAFF. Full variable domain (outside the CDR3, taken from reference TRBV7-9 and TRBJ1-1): DTGVSQNPRHKITKRGQNVTFRCDPISEHNRLYWYRQTLGQGPEFLTYFQNEAQLEKSRLLSDRFSAERPKGSFSTLEIQRTEQGDSAMYLCASSPMGQMNTEAFFGQGTRLTVV.

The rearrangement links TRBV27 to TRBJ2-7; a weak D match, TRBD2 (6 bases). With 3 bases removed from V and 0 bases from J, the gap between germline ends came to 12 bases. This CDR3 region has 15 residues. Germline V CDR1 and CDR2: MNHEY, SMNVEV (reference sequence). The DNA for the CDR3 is TGTGCCAGCAGTTTCCGGGACTTTTCCTCCTACGAGCAGTACTTC. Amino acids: CASSFRDFSSYEQYF.

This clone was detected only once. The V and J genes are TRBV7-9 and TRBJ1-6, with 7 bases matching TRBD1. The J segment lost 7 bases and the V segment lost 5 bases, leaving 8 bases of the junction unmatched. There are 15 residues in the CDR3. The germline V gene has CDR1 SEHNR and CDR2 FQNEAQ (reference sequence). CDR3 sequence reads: CASSQPGQINSPLHF. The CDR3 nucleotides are TGTGCCAGCAGCCAACCGGGACAGATCAATTCACCCCTCCACTTT. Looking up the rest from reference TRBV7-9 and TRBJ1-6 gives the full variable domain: DTGVSQNPRHKITKRGQNVTFRCDPISEHNRLYWYRQTLGQGPEFLTYFQNEAQLEKSRLLSDRFSAERPKGSFSTLEIQRTEQGDSAMYLCASSQPGQINSPLHFGNGTRLTVT.

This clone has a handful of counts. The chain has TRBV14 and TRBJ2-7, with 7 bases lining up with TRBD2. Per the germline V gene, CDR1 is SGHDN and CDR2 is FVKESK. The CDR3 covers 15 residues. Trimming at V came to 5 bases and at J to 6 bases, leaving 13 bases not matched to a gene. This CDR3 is CASSAQTSWSVEQYF. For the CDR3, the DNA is TGTGCCAGCAGCGCTCAGACTAGCTGGTCCGTCGAGCAGTACTTC.

Here the CDR3 reads CASRVGTATYEQYF. DNA of the CDR3: TGCGCCAGCAGAGTGGGGACAGCCACCTACGAGCAGTACTTC. The chain carries TRBV10-1 and TRBJ2-7; 7 bases are a match to TRBD1. The CDR3 consists of 14 residues. CDR1 and CDR2 (germline): WNHNN, SYGVQD (reference sequence). J was trimmed by 2 bases and V by 6 bases; bases with no gene match: 7.

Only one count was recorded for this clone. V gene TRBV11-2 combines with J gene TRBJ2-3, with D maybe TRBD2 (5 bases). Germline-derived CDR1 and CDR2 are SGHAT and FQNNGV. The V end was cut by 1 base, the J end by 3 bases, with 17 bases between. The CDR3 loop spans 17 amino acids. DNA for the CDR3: TGTGCCAGCAGCTTAGCGTCCCGGGCGGGTACTACAGATACGCAGTATTTT. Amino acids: CASSLASRAGTTDTQYF.

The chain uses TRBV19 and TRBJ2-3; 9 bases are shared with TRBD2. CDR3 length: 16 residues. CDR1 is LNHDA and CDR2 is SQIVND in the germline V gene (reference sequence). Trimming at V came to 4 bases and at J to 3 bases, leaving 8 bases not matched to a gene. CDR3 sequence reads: CASSSTGTSRTDTQYF. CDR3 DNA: TGTGCCAGTAGTAGCACCGGGACTAGCCGAACAGATACGCAGTATTTT.

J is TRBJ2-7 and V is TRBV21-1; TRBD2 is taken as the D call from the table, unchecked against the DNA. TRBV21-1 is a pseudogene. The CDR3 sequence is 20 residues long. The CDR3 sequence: CGGDPSGPKKGLAVTYEQYF. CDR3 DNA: TGCGGAGGGGATCCATCCGGGCCCAAAAAAGGGCTAGCGGTAACCTACGAGCAGTACTTC.

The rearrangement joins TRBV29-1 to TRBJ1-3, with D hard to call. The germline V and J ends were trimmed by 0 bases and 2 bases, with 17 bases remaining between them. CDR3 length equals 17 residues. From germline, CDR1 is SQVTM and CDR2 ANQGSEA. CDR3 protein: CSVEDFGEPGTGNTIYF. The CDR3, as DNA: TGCAGCGTTGAAGATTTCGGGGAGCCGGGGACTGGAAACACCATATATTTT.

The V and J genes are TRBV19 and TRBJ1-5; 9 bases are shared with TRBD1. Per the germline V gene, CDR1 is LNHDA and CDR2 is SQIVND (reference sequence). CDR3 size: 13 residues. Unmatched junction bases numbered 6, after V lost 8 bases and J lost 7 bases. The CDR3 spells CASHTQGAQPQHF. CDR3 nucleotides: TGTGCCAGTCACACACAGGGGGCCCAGCCCCAGCATTTT.

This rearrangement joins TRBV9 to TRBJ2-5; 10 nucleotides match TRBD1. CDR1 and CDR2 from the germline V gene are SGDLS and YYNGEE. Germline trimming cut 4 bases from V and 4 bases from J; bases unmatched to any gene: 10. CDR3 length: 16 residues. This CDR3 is CASSIRGGQGVETQYF. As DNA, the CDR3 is TGTGCCAGCAGCATTAGAGGCGGACAGGGGGTAGAGACCCAGTACTTC.

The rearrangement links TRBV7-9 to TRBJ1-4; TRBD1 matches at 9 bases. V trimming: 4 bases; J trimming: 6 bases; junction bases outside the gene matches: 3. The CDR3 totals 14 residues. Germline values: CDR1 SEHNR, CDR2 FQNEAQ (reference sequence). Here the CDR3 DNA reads TGTGCCAGCAGCTCCCGGGACAGGGATGAAAAACTGTTTTTT. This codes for CASSSRDRDEKLFF.

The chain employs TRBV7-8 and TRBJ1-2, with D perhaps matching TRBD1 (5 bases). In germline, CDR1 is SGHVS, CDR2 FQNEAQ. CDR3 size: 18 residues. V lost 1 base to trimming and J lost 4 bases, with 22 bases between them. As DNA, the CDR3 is TGTGCCAGCAGCTTAGGTGGCCCAAGGGGAGGGGCCGTCTATGGCTACACCTTC. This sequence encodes CASSLGGPRGGAVYGYTF.

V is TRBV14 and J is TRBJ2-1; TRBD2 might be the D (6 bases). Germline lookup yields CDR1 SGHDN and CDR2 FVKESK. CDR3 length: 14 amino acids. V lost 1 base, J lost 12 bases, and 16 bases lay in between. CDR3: CASSQVKAGRMQFF. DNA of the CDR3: TGTGCCAGCAGCCAAGTGAAAGCGGGCAGGATGCAGTTCTTC.

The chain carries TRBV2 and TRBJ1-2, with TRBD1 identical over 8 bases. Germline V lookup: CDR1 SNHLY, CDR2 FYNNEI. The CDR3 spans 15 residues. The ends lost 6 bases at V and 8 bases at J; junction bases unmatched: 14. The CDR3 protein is CASSRPVGQGRGYTF. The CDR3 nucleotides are TGTGCCAGCAGCCGCCCGGTCGGACAGGGTAGGGGCTACACCTTC.

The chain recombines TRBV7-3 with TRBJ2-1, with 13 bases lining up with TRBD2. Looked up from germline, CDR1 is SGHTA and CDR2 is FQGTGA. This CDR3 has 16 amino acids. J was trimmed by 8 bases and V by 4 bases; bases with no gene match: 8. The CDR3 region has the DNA TGTGCCAGCAGCTCCGGACTAGCGGGAGTCAGGCATGAGCAGTTCTTC. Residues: CASSSGLAGVRHEQFF.

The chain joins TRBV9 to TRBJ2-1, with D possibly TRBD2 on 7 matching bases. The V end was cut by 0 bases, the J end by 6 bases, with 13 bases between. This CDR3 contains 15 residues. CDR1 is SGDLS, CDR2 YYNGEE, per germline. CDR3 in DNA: TGTGCCAGCAGCGTAGGGAGGGGGAGGGTCAATGAGCAGTTCTTC. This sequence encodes CASSVGRGRVNEQFF.

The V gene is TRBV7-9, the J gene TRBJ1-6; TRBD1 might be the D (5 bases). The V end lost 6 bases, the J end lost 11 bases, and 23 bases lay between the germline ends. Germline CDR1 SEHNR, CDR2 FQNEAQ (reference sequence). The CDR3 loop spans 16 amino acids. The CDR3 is CASSSTSGGYGTPLHF. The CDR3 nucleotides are TGTGCCAGCAGTTCAACCTCCGGGGGATACGGGACACCCCTCCACTTT.

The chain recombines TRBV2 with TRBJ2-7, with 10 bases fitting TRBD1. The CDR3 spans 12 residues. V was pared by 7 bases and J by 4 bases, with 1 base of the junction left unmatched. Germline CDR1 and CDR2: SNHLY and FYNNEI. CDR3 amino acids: CASKGQGYEQYF. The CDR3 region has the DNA TGTGCCAGCAAGGGACAGGGGTACGAGCAGTACTTC.

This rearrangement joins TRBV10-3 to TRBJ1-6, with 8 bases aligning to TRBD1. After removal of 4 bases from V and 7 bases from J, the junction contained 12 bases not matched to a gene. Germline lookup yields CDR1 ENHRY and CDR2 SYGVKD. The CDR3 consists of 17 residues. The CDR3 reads CAISAQGAPNSNSPLHF. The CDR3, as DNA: TGTGCCATCAGTGCCCAGGGGGCCCCCAACAGCAATTCACCCCTCCACTTT.

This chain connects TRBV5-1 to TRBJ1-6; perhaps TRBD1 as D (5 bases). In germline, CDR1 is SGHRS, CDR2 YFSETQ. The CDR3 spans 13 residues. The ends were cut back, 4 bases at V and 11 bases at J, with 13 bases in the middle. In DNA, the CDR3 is TGCGCCAGCAGCGCGGACACGATCACACCCCTCCACTTT. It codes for CASSADTITPLHF.

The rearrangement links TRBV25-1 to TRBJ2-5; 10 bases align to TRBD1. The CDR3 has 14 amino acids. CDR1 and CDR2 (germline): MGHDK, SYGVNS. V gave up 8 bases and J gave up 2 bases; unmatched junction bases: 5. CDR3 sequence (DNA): TGTGCCAGCTCAAGACAGGGGGCGCAAGAGACCCAGTACTTC. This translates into CASSRQGAQETQYF.

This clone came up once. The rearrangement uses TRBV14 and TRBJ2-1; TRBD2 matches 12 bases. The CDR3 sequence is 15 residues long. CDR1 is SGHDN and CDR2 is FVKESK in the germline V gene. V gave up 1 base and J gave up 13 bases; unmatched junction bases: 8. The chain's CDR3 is CASSQGSSGRARQFF. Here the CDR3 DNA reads TGTGCCAGCAGCCAAGGGTCTAGCGGGAGGGCCCGACAGTTCTTC. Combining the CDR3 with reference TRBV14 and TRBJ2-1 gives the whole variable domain EAGVTQFPSHSVIEKGQTVTLRCDPISGHDNLYWYRRVMGKEIKFLLHFVKESKQDESGMPNNRFLAERTGGTYSTLKVQPAELEDSGVYFCASSQGSSGRARQFFGPGTRLTVL.

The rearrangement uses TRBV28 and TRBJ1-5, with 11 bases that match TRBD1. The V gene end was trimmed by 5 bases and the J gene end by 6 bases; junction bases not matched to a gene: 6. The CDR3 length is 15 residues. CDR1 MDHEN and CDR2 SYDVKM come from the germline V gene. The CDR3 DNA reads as TGTGCCAGCAGTGGTGGACAGGGGGCAAGTCAGCCCCAGCATTTT. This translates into CASSGGQGASQPQHF.

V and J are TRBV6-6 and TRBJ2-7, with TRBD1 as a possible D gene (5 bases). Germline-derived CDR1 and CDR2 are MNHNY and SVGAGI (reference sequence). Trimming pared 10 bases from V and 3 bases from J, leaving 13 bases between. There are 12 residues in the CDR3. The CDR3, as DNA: TGTGCCACCCAGGGTACACTCTACGAGCAGTACTTC. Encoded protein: CATQGTLYEQYF.